The present entry profiles one T cell receptor beta chain with its context. Its target is not known. The data originate from a study of regulatory T cells in long-lasting Graves disease. Library construction for TCR beta used iRepertoire HTBI primers and Arm-PCR of CDR3 regions. TCRdb passed the multiplex PCR reads through MiXCR, listing each CDR3 protein once. The table lists just over 600,000 distinct CDR3 sequences, under 20% of them singletons. The germline V gene encodes CDR1 MNHEY and CDR2 SVGAGI. The CDR3 length is 17 residues. Trimming took 0 bases from V and 2 from J, leaving 11 bases between them. Whole-study results and caveats: Favored usage of TRBV28, TRBJ1-2 and TRBJ2-5 was recorded in persistent disease.

Time point noted: newly diagnosed GD, antithyroid drugs for less than 3 months. The authors made the TCR library using RNA they extracted from PBMCs. In addition, the sample was reused for a study of T cells in Graves' hyperthyroidism and ophthalmopathy.

The sequencing used peripheral blood mononuclear cells (PBMCs), collected at new diagnosis, from a patient treated with antithyroid drugs. The receptor was isolated from a woman under 40 with Graves disease. The V gene is TRBV6-5, the J gene TRBJ1-6; D perhaps matches TRBD1 (5 bases). For the CDR3, the DNA is TGTGCCAGCAGTTACTCCAGACAGCCCCCCTATAATTCACCCCTCCACTTT. Protein product: CASSYSRQPPYNSPLHF.